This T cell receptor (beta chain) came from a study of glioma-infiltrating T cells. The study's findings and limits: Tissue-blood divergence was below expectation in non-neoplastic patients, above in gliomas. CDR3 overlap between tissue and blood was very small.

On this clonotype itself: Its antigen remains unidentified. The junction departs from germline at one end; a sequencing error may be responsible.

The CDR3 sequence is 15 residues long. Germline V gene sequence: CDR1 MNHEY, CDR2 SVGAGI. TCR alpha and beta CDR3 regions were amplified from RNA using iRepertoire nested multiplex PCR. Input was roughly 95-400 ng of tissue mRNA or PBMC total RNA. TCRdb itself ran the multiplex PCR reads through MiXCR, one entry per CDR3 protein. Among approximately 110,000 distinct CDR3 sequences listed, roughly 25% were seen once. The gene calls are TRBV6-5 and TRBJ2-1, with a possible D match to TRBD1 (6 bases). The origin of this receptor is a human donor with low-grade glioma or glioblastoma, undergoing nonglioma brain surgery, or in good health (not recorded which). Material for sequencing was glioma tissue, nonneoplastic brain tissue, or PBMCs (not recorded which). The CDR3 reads CASSYSRGSYNERFF. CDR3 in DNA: TGTGCCAGCAGTTACTCTAGGGGGAGTTACAATGAGCGGTTCTTC.